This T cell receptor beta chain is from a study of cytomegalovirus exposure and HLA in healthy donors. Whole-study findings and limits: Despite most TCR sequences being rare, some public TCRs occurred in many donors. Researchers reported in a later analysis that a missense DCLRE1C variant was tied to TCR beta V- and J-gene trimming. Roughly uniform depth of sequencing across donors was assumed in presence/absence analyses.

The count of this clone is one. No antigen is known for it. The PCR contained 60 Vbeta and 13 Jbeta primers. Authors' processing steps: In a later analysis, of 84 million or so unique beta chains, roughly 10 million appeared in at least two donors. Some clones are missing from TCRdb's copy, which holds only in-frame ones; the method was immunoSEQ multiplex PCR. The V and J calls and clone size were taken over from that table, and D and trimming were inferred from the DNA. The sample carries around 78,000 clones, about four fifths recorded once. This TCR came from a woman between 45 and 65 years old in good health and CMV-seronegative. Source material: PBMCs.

The CDR3 DNA sequence: TGTGCCAGCAGCCGGGACAAGTATGGCTACACCTTC. This translates into CASSRDKYGYTF. The rearrangement joins TRBV7-2 to TRBJ1-2, with D possibly being TRBD1 (6 bases). Germline CDR1 and CDR2: SGHTA and FQGNSA. The CDR3 loop spans 12 amino acids. V lost 5 bases and J lost 5, with 9 bases in between.